This T cell receptor beta chain emerged from a study of T-cell reconstitution after alpha-beta-depleted transplantation in children. The V gene lost 3 bases and the J gene lost 10 bases, with 13 bases spanning the gap. Germline V gene data show CDR1 as DFQATT and CDR2 as SNEGSKA (reference sequence). This CDR3 is built from 12 residues. A TCRbeta library incorporating unique molecular identifiers was prepared. MiXCR was run by TCRdb on the PCR reads, yielding one entry per CDR3 protein. This sample has 600,000 to 800,000 distinct CDR3 sequences, with under 15% found just once. This clonotype was counted at least ten times.

V gene TRBV20-1 combines with J gene TRBJ2-1; D is unclear. Sequencing used PBMCs, obtained before TCRalphabeta/CD19-depleted stem cell transplant. The sequence was obtained from a girl aged 2-10 years with congenital amegakaryocytic thrombocytopenia, due to receive a stem cell transplant. CDR3 region: CSASPAQREQFF. CDR3 DNA sequence: TGCAGTGCTAGTCCCGCTCAAAGAGAGCAGTTCTTC.